The rows below give T cell receptor beta chains drawn from one sample of a study of early T cells in non-severe SARS-CoV-2 infection. TCRdb fed the 5' RACE reads into MiXCR, producing one record per CDR3 protein. The sample carries around 110,000 distinct CDR3 sequences, 8.5% to 14% recorded once. The sequencing input was whole blood. All receptors derive from an adult who was a healthcare worker with PCR-confirmed SARS-CoV-2 infection or an uninfected control (not recorded which). CDR3s include the opening cysteine and the closing phenylalanine or tryptophan. The D gene is left open where the match is weak. Clone size, where shown, is once, few, many, or a class for clones that have expanded.

d_gene	abundance	v_gene	j_gene	CDR3nt	CDR3aa
TRBD2	NA	TRBV2	TRBJ2-3	TGTGCCAGCAGTGAAAATCCGGGGGGACTAGCGGGATCCACGCAGGGTACGCAGTATTTT	CASSENPGGLAGSTQGTQYF
NA	NA	TRBV10-3	TRBJ2-7	TGTGCCATCAGTGACTGGGGAAGCGAGCAGTACTTC	CAISDWGSEQYF
NA	few	TRBV28	TRBJ2-5	TGTGCCAGCAGTTTTGGTTTATCCGAGACCCAGTACTTC	CASSFGLSETQYF
NA	many	TRBV11-2	TRBJ1-5	TGTGCCAGCAGCTTAGAGAGGGAGGGACACAATCAGCCCCAGCATTTT	CASSLEREGHNQPQHF
NA	many	TRBV7-8	TRBJ2-1	TGTGCCAGCAGCTTATGGGGGGTCGATGAGCAGTTCTTC	CASSLWGVDEQFF
TRBD1	few	TRBV2	TRBJ2-7	TGTGCCAGCAGCGGGACAGGGTACGAGCAGTACTTC	CASSGTGYEQYF
NA	few	TRBV5-5	TRBJ2-1	TGTGCCAGCAGTATGGACGGCAATGAGCAGTTCTTC	CASSMDGNEQFF
TRBD2	NA	TRBV20-1	TRBJ2-1	TGCAGTGCTGCGACTAGCGGGAGCTCCTACAATGAGCAGTTCTTC	CSAATSGSSYNEQFF
TRBD1	many	TRBV9	TRBJ2-5	TGTGCCAGCAGCCTACAGGGGCAGGGCTACCAAGAGACCCAGTACTTC	CASSLQGQGYQETQYF
TRBD2	few	TRBV4-1	TRBJ2-1	TGCGCCAGCAGCGGTAGCGGGGGCTACAATGAGCAGTTCTTC	CASSGSGGYNEQFF
TRBD1	many	TRBV10-3	TRBJ2-1	TGTGCCATCAGTGGCGTCGGTGGGACAGGTCCAAACAATGAGCAGTTCTTC	CAISGVGGTGPNNEQFF
NA	few	TRBV7-2	TRBJ1-4	TGTGCCAGCAGCTTAGGGAATCGTGAAAAACTGTTTTTT	CASSLGNREKLFF
NA	NA	TRBV5-5	TRBJ1-2	TGTGCCAGCAGCTTGATGCCGGAAAATGTCTGGGGCTACACCTTC	CASSLMPENVWGYTF
TRBD1	few	TRBV13	TRBJ1-1	TGTGCCAGCAGCTCGGACAGGGCCACTGAAGCTTTCTTT	CASSSDRATEAFF
NA	few	TRBV19	TRBJ1-5	TGTGCCAGTAGTCCCCCCGGGACAAGTAATCAGCCCCAGCATTTT	CASSPPGTSNQPQHF
NA	NA	TRBV2	TRBJ1-5	TGTGCCAGCACTATGGAACGTAGTAGCAATCAGCCCCAGCATTTT	CASTMERSSNQPQHF
NA	many	TRBV7-2	TRBJ2-2	TGTGCCAGCAGCTTAGCCGGACCGAAAGTAACCGGGGAGCTGTTTTTT	CASSLAGPKVTGELFF
NA	few	TRBV6-6	TRBJ2-5	TGTGCCAGCAGTTACTCGACAGAGATCCAAGAGACCCAGTACTTC	CASSYSTEIQETQYF